Below are 15 T cell receptor beta chains sequenced from a single sample in a study of immune heterogeneity within non-small cell lung tumors. It was with 32 V and 13 J primers that multiplex PCR amplified TCR beta CDR3. TCRdb processed the multiplex PCR reads anew with MiXCR; each CDR3 protein has one entry. The sample has around 16,000 distinct CDR3 sequences, under 30% seen once. Template was bulk tumor genomic DNA, around 600 ng per sample. Biopsy collection occurred during surgery, with several far-apart biopsies per primary tumor. Surgery that was curative in intent was performed on patients with untreated, newly diagnosed non-small cell lung cancer. Sequencing was carried out using lung tumor tissue. These receptors originate from a man aged 35 to 55 with non-small cell lung cancer.

The chain links TRBV9 to TRBJ1-1; D may be TRBD1 (5 bases). The length of the CDR3 is 12 residues. Trimming took 4 bases from V and 3 from J, leaving 7 bases between them. Germline loops: CDR1 SGDLS, CDR2 YYNGEE. The CDR3 is CASSPQDTEAFF. The DNA for the CDR3 is TGTGCCAGCAGCCCACAGGACACTGAAGCTTTCTTT.

This clonotype was detected many times. V gene TRBV24-1 combines with J gene TRBJ2-7, with D possibly called TRBD1 or TRBD2 (7 bases each). CDR1 is KGHDR, CDR2 SFDVKD, per germline. The CDR3 consists of 13 residues. The ends were cut back, 6 bases at V and 6 bases at J, with 14 bases in the middle. This CDR3 reads CATSRAGGAEQYF. CDR3 nucleotides: TGTGCCACCAGTAGGGCAGGGGGGGCCGAGCAGTACTTC.

In this sample, this clonotype is medium-sized. The chain joins TRBV10-1 to TRBJ2-7; 11 positions match TRBD2. V was pared by 3 bases and J by 0 bases, with 13 bases of the junction left unmatched. This CDR3 comprises 19 residues. Germline CDR1 is WNHNN and CDR2 is SYGVQD (reference sequence). In nucleotides, the CDR3 is TGCGCCAGCAGTGAAGGCCGAATAGCGACTAGCGGGAACTCCTACGAGCAGTACTTC. As protein: CASSEGRIATSGNSYEQYF.

As for this clonotype: A read error is possible here, since a much larger clone lies one base away. The V call is TRBV12-3 or TRBV12-4, the J call TRBJ2-2, with 7 bases aligning to TRBD1. With V trimmed by 9 bases and J by 3 bases, 13 bases remained unmatched. The CDR3 is 16 residues long. CDR3 bases: TGTGCCAGAAGCTATCCGGGACAGCGCTACACCGGGGAGCTGTTTTTT. This translates into CARSYPGQRYTGELFF.

By its share, this clonotype is medium-sized (0.01 to 0.1%). The rearrangement links TRBV11-3 to TRBJ2-7, with 7 bases fitting TRBD2. The CDR3 has 15 amino acids. Germline CDR1 SGHNT, CDR2 YENEEA. The ends lost 5 bases at V and 0 bases at J; junction bases unmatched: 7. CDR3 bases: TGTGCCAGCAGCCCGGCCGGGACTATCTCCTACGAGCAGTACTTC. It codes for CASSPAGTISYEQYF. Supplemented by reference TRBV11-3 and TRBJ2-7, the full variable domain reads EAGVVQSPRYKIIEKKQPVAFWCNPISGHNTLYWYLQNLGQGPELLIRYENEEAVDDSQLPKDRFSAERLKGVDSTLKIQPAELGDSAVYLCASSPAGTISYEQYFGPGTRLTVT.

This clonotype was recorded at least ten times. The chain has TRBV2 and TRBJ2-7, with TRBD2 identical over 7 bases. The CDR3 loop spans 15 amino acids. The V gene end was trimmed by 7 bases and the J gene end by 1 base; junction bases not matched to a gene: 10. Germline V gene lookup returns CDR1 SNHLY and CDR2 FYNNEI. This CDR3 reads CASMFRGEGSYEQYF. CDR3 nucleotides: TGTGCCAGCATGTTCCGAGGGGAGGGATCCTACGAGCAGTACTTC.

The table lists this clonotype with many counts. This chain uses TRBV14 with TRBJ2-7, with D tentatively TRBD2 (6 bases). This CDR3 comprises 13 residues. Trimming removed 5 bases at V and 5 bases at J, with 13 bases between. Germline V lookup: CDR1 SGHDN, CDR2 FVKESK. DNA for the CDR3: TGTGCCAGCAGCAGCCGACTAGGGAACGAGCAGTACTTC. This sequence encodes CASSSRLGNEQYF.

This clonotype was picked up many times. The chain has TRBV12-3 or TRBV12-4 and TRBJ1-3; D is unresolved. This CDR3 spans 13 amino acids. The V end was cut by 8 bases, the J end by 2 bases, with 10 bases between. The chain's CDR3 is CASDHTAGNTIYF. The CDR3 DNA reads TGTGCCAGCGATCACACAGCTGGAAACACCATATATTTT.

Only a few counts were recorded for this clonotype. The genes are TRBV7-9 and TRBJ2-3; 7 nucleotides align to TRBD2. Per germline, CDR1 SEHNR and CDR2 FQNEAQ (reference sequence). V shed 4 bases, J shed 3 bases, and the junction held 10 bases outside the gene matches. CDR3 size: 16 residues. Here the CDR3 reads CASSSRTRMRTDTQYF. In nucleotides, the CDR3 is TGTGCCAGCAGCTCCAGGACTAGAATGAGGACAGATACGCAGTATTTT.

At least ten counts were recorded for this clonotype. This CDR3 is CASSIGTRFDEQYF. DNA for the CDR3: TGTGCCAGTAGTATCGGGACTAGATTCGACGAGCAGTACTTC. This rearrangement joins TRBV19 to TRBJ2-7, with 8 bases that match TRBD2. This CDR3 comprises 14 residues. Germline V gives CDR1 LNHDA, CDR2 SQIVND (reference sequence). J lost 5 bases, V lost 3 bases, and 6 bases had no gene match.

With regard to this clonotype: A single base separates this from a much larger clone, so it may be a read error. The rearrangement joins TRBV20-1 to TRBJ1-1; TRBD1 matches 8 bases. The CDR3 runs to 16 residues. Germline assignment: CDR1 DFQATT and CDR2 SNEGSKA (reference sequence). CDR3 loop: CSARDGFRGRDTGAFF. As DNA, the CDR3 is TGCAGTGCTAGAGATGGTTTCAGGGGGCGGGACACTGGAGCTTTCTTT.

This sequence joins TRBV6-5 and TRBJ2-7, with 9 bases aligning to TRBD2. This CDR3 is built from 14 residues. Germline assignment: CDR1 MNHEY and CDR2 SVGAGI. V trimming: 7 bases; J trimming: 4 bases; junction bases outside the gene matches: 8. The CDR3 protein is CASIYQREAYEQYF. CDR3 sequence (DNA): TGTGCCAGCATTTATCAGCGGGAGGCTTACGAGCAGTACTTC.

This clonotype was picked up a small number of times. The rearrangement links TRBV6-1 to TRBJ2-5; TRBD2 might be the D (6 bases). V was trimmed by 1 base and J by 5 bases, leaving 14 bases between them. Per germline, CDR1 MNHNS and CDR2 SASEGT. CDR3 size: 15 residues. The CDR3 DNA is TGTGCCAGCAGTGAAGGGGCAGTCCGGGGGGAGACCCAGTACTTC. This gives the protein CASSEGAVRGETQYF.

The gene calls are TRBV5-1 and TRBJ2-3; D perhaps matches TRBD2 (5 bases). In germline, CDR1 is SGHRS, CDR2 YFSETQ. This CDR3 spans 16 amino acids. The V end was cut by 4 bases, the J end by 0 bases, with 15 bases between. This CDR3 reads CASSRRTGGSTDTQYF. DNA of the CDR3: TGCGCCAGCAGCCGGAGGACTGGCGGGAGCACAGATACGCAGTATTTT. The full variable domain, its missing parts supplied by reference TRBV5-1 and TRBJ2-3, is KAGVTQTPRYLIKTRGQQVTLSCSPISGHRSVSWYQQTPGQGLQFLFEYFSETQRNKGNFPGRFSGRQFSNSRSEMNVSTLELGDSALYLCASSRRTGGSTDTQYFGPGTRLTVL.

The sample holds a few counts of this clonotype. V usage is TRBV4-3 and J usage is TRBJ2-1; D is possibly TRBD1 or TRBD2 (6 bases each). This CDR3 is 16 amino acids long. CDR1 LGHNA and CDR2 YSLEER come from the germline V gene. With 0 bases removed from V and 9 bases from J, the gap between germline ends came to 18 bases. The CDR3 sequence is CASSQDPRAGGGEQFF. The CDR3 region has the DNA TGCGCCAGCAGCCAAGATCCCAGAGCTGGAGGGGGTGAGCAGTTCTTC.